Below, one TCR beta chain is given with its context. Its specificity is unknown. V dropped 5 bases and J dropped 0 bases, with 8 bases sitting between them. This CDR3 comprises 15 residues. Per germline, CDR1 SNHLY and CDR2 FYNNEI. This sample stems from a study of T cells in Graves' hyperthyroidism and ophthalmopathy. There were TCR beta CDR3 regions amplified from RNA transcripts. The HTBI primer set drove a first-round RT-PCR of the TCR CDR3. TCRdb used MiXCR to reprocess the multiplex PCR reads, holding one entry per CDR3 protein. The sample has around 23,000 distinct CDR3 sequences, 49% seen once. Hyperthyroidism, newly diagnosed and lasting under 2 months, affected patients aged 18 to 65. The source of the PBMCs was 10 ml of fresh peripheral blood. Study-wide results and caveats: Ophthalmopathy, which appeared later, was predicted by the model a median about 5.9 months before onset. Most thyroid clonotypes that were expanded above 0.001 also turned up in blood.

The chain carries TRBV2 and TRBJ2-6, with D possibly being TRBD1 (5 bases). The sequencing input was blood. The TCR originated in a woman aged 40-49 years with Graves' hyperthyroidism that later progressed to Graves' ophthalmopathy. The CDR3 is CASSMDNSGANVLTF. The CDR3 bases are TGTGCCAGCAGTATGGACAACTCTGGGGCCAACGTCCTGACTTTC.